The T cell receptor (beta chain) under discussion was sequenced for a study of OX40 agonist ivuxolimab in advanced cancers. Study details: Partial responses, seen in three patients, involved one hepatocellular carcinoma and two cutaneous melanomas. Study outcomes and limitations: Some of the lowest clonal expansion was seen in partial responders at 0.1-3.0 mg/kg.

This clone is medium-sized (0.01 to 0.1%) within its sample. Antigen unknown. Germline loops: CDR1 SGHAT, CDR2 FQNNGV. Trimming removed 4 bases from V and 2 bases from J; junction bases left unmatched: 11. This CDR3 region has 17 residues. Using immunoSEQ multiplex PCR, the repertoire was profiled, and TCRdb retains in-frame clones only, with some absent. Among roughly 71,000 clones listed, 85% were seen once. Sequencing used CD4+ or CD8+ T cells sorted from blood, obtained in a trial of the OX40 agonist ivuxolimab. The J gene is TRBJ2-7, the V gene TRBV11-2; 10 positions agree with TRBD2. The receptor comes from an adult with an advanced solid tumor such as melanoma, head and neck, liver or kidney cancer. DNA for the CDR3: TGTGCCAGCAGCTCCTACCGGACTAGCGGAGGTCCCTACGAGCAGTACTTC. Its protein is CASSSYRTSGGPYEQYF. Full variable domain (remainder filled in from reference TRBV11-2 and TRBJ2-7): EAGVAQSPRYKIIEKRQSVAFWCNPISGHATLYWYQQILGQGPKLLIQFQNNGVVDDSQLPKDRFSAERLKGVDSTLKIQPAKLEDSAVYLCASSSYRTSGGPYEQYFGPGTRLTVT.